The entry that follows covers one T cell receptor beta chain sequence. The target antigen is unknown. TCRdb recomputed calls from the RT-PCR reads with MiXCR, one row per CDR3 protein. The sample lists some 190,000 distinct CDR3 sequences, around 15% seen once, with 26% in the top ten. These data belong to a study of response to subunit inactivated influenza vaccine. Study-level findings and limits: The authors put forward the suggestion that each seasonal influenza vaccination may bring in only a limited number of new T cells.

This receptor was obtained from a man aged 45-65 years who received an inactivated influenza vaccine. The sequencing here drew on CD8+ T cells sorted from PBMCs, taken 4 to 6 days after vaccination.

The CDR3: CASSLVAEGRETQYF. Written as DNA, the CDR3 is TGTGCCAGCAGCTTGGTCGCGGAGGGGAGGGAGACCCAGTACTTC. V is TRBV5-6 and J is TRBJ2-5, with D maybe TRBD2 (6 bases). Germline CDR1 reads SGHDT; CDR2 reads YYEEEE. This CDR3 has 15 amino acids. Trimming left V 0 bases short and J 5 bases short, with 14 bases between.